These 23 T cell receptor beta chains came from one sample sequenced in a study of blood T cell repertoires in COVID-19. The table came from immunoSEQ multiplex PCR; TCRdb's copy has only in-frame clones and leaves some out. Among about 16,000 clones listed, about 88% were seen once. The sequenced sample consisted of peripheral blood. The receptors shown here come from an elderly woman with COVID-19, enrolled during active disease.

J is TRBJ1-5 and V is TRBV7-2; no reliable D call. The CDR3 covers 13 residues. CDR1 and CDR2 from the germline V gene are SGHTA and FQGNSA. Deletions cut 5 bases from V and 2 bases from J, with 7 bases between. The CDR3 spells CASSKEGNQPQHF. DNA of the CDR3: TGTGCCAGCAGCAAGGAGGGCAATCAGCCCCAGCATTTT.

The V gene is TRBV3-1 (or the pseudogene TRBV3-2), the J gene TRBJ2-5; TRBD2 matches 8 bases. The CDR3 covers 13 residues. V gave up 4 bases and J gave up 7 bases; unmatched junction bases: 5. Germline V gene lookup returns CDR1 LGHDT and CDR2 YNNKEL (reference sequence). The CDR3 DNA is TGTGCCAGCAGCCGCGGACTAGCACGGACCCAGTACTTC. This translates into CASSRGLARTQYF.

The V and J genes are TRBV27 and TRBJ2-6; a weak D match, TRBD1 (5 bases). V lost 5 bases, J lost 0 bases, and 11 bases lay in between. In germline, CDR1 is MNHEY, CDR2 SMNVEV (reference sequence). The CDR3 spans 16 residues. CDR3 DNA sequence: TGTGCCAGCAGTGGGGCCCTGAGCTCTGGGGCCAACGTCCTGACTTTC. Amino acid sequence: CASSGALSSGANVLTF.

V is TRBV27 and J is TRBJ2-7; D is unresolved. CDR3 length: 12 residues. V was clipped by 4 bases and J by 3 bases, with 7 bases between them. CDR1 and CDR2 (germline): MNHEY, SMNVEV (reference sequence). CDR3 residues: CASSSSFYEQYF. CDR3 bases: TGTGCCAGCAGTTCGTCTTTCTACGAGCAGTACTTC.

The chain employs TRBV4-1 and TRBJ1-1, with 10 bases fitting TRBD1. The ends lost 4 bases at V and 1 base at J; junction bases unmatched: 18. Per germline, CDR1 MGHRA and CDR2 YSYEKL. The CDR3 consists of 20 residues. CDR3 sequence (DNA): TGCGCCAGCAGCCTAGACCTAGACAGGGGGCGAGTGGGGCCGAACACTGAAGCTTTCTTT. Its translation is CASSLDLDRGRVGPNTEAFF.

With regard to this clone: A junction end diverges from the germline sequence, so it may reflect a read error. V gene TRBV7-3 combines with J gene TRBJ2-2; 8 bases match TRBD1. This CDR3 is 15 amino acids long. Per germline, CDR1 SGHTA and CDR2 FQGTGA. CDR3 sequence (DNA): TGTGCCAGCAGCGTAACGGCAGGGGGCCGAGGGGAGCTGTTTTTT. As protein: CASSVTAGGRGELFF.

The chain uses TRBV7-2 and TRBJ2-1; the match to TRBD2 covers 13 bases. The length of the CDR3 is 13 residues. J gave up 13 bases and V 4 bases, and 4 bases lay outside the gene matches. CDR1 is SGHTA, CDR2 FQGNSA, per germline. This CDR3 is CASSSGLAGAQFF. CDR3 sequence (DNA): TGTGCCAGCAGCTCCGGACTAGCGGGAGCTCAGTTCTTC.

The CDR3 region is CASGVGAVYTF. In DNA, the CDR3 is TGTGCCAGCGGGGTAGGGGCCGTCTACACCTTC. The chain joins TRBV6-6 to TRBJ1-2, with D possibly being TRBD1 (5 bases). Trimming shortened V by 8 bases and J by 10 bases, and 14 bases separated the two germline ends. Germline CDR1 is MNHNY and CDR2 is SVGAGI (reference sequence). The CDR3 has 11 amino acids.

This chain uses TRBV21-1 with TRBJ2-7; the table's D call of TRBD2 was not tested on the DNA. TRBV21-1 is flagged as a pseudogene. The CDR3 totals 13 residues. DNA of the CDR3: TGTGCCAGCATCTCCGGGGGTCACTACGAGCAGTACTTC. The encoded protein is CASISGGHYEQYF.

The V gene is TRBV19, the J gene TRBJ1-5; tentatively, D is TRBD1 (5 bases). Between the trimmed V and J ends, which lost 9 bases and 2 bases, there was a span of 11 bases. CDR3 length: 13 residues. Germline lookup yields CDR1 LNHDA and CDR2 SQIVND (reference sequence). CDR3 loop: CAREWGGNQPQHF. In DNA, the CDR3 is TGTGCCAGGGAGTGGGGCGGCAATCAGCCCCAGCATTTT.

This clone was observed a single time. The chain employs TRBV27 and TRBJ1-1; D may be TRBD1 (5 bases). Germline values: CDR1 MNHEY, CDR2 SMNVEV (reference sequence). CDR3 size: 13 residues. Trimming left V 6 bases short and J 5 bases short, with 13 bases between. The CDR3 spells CASSQGKGTEAFF. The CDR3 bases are TGTGCCAGCAGCCAGGGAAAGGGGACTGAAGCTTTCTTT.

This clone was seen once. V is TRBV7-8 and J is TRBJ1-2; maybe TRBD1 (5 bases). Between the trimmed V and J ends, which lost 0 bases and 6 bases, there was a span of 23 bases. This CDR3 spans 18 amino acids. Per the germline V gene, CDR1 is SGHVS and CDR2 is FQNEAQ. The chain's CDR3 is CASSLARDSPNYYDGYTF. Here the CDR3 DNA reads TGTGCCAGCAGCTTAGCGCGAGACAGTCCCAATTACTATGATGGCTACACCTTC. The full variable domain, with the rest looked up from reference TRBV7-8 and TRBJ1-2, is GAGVSQSPRYKVAKRGQDVALRCDPISGHVSLFWYQQALGQGPEFLTYFQNEAQLDKSGLPSDRFFAERPEGSVSTLKIQRTQQEDSAVYLCASSLARDSPNYYDGYTFGSGTRLTVV.

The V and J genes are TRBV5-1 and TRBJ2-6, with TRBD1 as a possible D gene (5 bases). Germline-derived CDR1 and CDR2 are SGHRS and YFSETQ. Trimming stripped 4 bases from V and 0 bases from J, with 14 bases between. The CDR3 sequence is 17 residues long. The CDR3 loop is CASSPRQMPSGANVLTF. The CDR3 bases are TGCGCCAGCAGCCCTCGACAGATGCCCTCTGGGGCCAACGTCCTGACTTTC.

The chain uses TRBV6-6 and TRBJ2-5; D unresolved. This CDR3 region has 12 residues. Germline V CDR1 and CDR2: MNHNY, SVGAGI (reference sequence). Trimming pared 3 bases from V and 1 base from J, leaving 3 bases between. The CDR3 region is CASSYIQETQYF. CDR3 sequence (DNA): TGTGCCAGCAGTTATATCCAAGAGACCCAGTACTTC.

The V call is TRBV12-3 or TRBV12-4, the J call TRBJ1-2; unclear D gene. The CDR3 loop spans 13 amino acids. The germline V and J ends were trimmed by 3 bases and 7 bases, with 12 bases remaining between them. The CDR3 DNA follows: TGTGCCAGCAGTTTGAGGGTTGAACGTGGCTACACCTTC. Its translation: CASSLRVERGYTF.

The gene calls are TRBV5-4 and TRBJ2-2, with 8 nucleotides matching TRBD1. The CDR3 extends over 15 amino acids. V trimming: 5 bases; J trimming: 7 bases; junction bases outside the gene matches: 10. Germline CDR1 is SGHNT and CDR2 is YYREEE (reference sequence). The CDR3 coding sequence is TGTGCCAGCAGGGGGATCGGACAGGGAGACGGGGAGCTGTTTTTT. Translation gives CASRGIGQGDGELFF.

In DNA form, the CDR3 reads TGCAGCGTTGAATTGCCAGGGCCGAACGGAAACACCATATATTTT. Translation gives CSVELPGPNGNTIYF. The rearrangement links TRBV29-1 to TRBJ1-3, with a tentative D call TRBD1 (5 bases). V was clipped by 2 bases and J by 4 bases, with 15 bases between them. Germline V CDR1 and CDR2: SQVTM, ANQGSEA. CDR3 size: 15 residues.

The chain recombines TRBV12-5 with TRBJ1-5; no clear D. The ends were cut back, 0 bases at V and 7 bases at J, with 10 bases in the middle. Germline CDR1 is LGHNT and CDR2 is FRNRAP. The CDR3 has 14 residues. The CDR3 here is CASGLVRGVQPQHF. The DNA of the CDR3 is TGTGCTAGTGGTTTGGTACGCGGGGTCCAGCCCCAGCATTTT.

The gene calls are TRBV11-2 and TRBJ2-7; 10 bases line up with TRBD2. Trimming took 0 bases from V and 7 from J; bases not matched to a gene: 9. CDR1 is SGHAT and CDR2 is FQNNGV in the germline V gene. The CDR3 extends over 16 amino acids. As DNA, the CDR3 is TGTGCCAGCAGCTTAGATCGTAGCGGGAGGACGCGAGAGCAGTACTTC. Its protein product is CASSLDRSGRTREQYF.

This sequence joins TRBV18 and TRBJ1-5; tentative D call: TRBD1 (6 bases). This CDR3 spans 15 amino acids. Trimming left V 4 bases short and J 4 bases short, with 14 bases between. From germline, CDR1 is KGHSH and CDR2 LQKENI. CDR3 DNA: TGTGCCAGCTCACGGGGGCAGGCCCTAAATCAGCCCCAGCATTTT. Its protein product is CASSRGQALNQPQHF.

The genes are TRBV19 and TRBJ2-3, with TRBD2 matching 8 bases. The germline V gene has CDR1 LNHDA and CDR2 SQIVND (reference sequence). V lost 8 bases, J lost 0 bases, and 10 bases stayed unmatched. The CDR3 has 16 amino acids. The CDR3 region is CASRATSGSSTDTQYF. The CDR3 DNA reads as TGTGCCAGTCGAGCTACTAGCGGTTCTAGCACAGATACGCAGTATTTT.

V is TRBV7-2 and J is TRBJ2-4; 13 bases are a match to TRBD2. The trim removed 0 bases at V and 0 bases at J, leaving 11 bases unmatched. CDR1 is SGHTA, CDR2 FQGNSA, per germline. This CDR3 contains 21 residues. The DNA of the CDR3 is TGTGCCAGCAGCTTAGCCACCGGGACTAGCGGGGAGGTGCTAGCCAAAAACATTCAGTACTTC. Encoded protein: CASSLATGTSGEVLAKNIQYF.

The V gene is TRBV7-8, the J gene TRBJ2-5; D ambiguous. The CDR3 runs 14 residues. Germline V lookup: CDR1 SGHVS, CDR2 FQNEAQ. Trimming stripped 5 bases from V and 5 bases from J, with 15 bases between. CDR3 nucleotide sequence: TGTGCCAGCAGCCTAGAATCGGTCCGGGAGACCCAGTACTTC. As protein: CASSLESVRETQYF.